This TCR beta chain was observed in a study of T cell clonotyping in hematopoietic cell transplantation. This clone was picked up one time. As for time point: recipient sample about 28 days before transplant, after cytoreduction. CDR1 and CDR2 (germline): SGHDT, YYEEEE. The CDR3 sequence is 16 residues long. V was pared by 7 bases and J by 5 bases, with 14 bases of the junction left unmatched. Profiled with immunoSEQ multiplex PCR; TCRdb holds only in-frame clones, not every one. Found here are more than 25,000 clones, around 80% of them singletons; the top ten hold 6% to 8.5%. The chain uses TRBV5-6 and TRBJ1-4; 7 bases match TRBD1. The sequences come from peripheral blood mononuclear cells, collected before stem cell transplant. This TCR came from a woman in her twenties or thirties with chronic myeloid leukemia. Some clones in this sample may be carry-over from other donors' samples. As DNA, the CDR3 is TGTGCCAGCCAGCGACAGGGTAGTAGAATAAATGAAAAACTGTTTTTT. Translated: CASQRQGSRINEKLFF.